What follows are 3 T cell receptor beta chains derived from one specimen sequenced in a study of regulatory T cells in long-lasting Graves disease. To make TCR beta libraries, researchers used iRepertoire HTBI primers and Arm-PCR of CDR3 regions. TCRdb redid the calling of the multiplex PCR reads with MiXCR, one entry per CDR3 protein. This table holds about 540,000 distinct CDR3 sequences, roughly 14% found once. Specified time point: newly diagnosed GD, antithyroid drugs for less than 3 months. RNA from PBMCs was the source of the TCR library. These data also featured in a second study, about T cells in Graves' hyperthyroidism and ophthalmopathy.

The specimen was peripheral blood mononuclear cells (PBMCs), collected at new diagnosis, from a patient treated with antithyroid drugs. The receptors derive from a man in his thirties or forties with Graves disease.

On this clonotype itself: A much larger clone differs from this one at a single base, so this may be a read error. The rearrangement joins TRBV29-1 to TRBJ1-2; perhaps TRBD1 as D (6 bases). Germline CDR1 is SQVTM and CDR2 is ANQGSEA. The CDR3 sequence is 12 residues long. The CDR3 DNA reads TGCAGCCTACCCCCCCAGGGGACGGGCTACGCCTTC. It codes for CSLPPQGTGYAF.

This clonotype was observed a few times. The chain recombines TRBV18 with TRBJ2-7; D is ambiguous. The V end lost 0 bases, the J end lost 3 bases, and 9 bases lay between the germline ends. Germline V gene lookup returns CDR1 KGHSH and CDR2 LQKENI. The CDR3 runs 14 residues. CDR3: CASSPPVRNYEQYF. The CDR3 coding sequence is TGTGCCAGCTCACCACCGGTCAGAAACTACGAGCAGTACTTC.

This clonotype was seen many times. The chain employs TRBV12-3 or TRBV12-4 and TRBJ1-4, with D hard to call. Trimming took off 3 bases at V and 0 bases at J, with 8 bases between the two ends. There are 15 residues in the CDR3. The CDR3 DNA reads TGTGCCAGCAGTTTGGAACTTGCAACTAATGAAAAACTGTTTTTT. Protein product: CASSLELATNEKLFF.